The present TCR beta chain was sequenced within a study of T cells in tumors and immune-related adverse events. V was trimmed by 3 bases and J by 10 bases, leaving 21 bases between them. The CDR3 length is 15 residues. Germline CDR1 is SGHVS and CDR2 is FQNEAQ. Assay: immunoSEQ multiplex PCR; the TCRdb copy retains only in-frame clones and omits some. The data hold about 8,600 clones, with 94% observed a single time. The specimen comprised lymph node tissue, sampled from a patient treated with anti-PD-1 therapy. V gene TRBV7-8 combines with J gene TRBJ1-1, with TRBD1 as a possible D gene (6 bases). The sequence derives from a female donor with metastatic renal cell carcinoma. The CDR3 here is CASSFGGTKGIGAFF. Written as DNA, the CDR3 is TGTGCCAGCAGCTTCGGCGGGACAAAGGGTATAGGAGCTTTCTTT.